A single T cell receptor beta chain is shown here with its context. The sample originates from a study of blood T cell repertoires in COVID-19. Per germline, CDR1 LNHDA and CDR2 SQIVND (reference sequence). The V and J ends lost 1 base and 5 bases, in that order; junction bases with no gene match: 3. The CDR3 consists of 15 residues. The data were produced by immunoSEQ multiplex PCR, yet TCRdb's version contains in-frame clones alone and is incomplete. The repertoire holds around 100,000 clones, roughly 90% seen once, with 0.97% in the top ten. The sample was peripheral blood. This clonotype was sampled from a man in his 60s with acute or convalescent COVID-19. The V gene is TRBV19, the J gene TRBJ1-4; 8 bases map to TRBD1. CDR3 bases: TGTGCCAGTAGTATAGGGGGGACAGGAAATGAAAAACTGTTTTTT. As protein: CASSIGGTGNEKLFF.